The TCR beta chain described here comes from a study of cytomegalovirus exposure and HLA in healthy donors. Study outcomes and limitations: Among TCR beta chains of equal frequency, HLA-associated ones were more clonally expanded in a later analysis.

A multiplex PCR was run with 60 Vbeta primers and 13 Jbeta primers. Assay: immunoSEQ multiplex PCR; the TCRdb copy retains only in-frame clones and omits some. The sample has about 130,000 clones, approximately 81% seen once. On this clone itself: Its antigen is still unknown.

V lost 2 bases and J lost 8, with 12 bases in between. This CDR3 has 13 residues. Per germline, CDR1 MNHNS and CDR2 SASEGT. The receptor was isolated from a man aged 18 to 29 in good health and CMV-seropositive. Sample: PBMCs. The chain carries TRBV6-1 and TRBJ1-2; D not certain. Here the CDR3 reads CASSESGPWGYTF. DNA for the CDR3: TGTGCCAGCAGTGAATCTGGGCCCTGGGGCTACACCTTC.